Listed here are 16 T cell receptor beta chains from one sample, sequenced in a study of blood T cells in healthy people across ages. Next came a second PCR, run for roughly 6 to 11 cycles, which used a sample-barcoded 5' primer along with a J-beta primer mix. TCRdb independently ran MiXCR on the 5' RACE reads; one entry per CDR3 protein. The sample shows some 700,000 distinct CDR3 sequences, about 40% of them seen only once. The source material was blood. All receptors come from a woman in her sixties in good health.

This clonotype was recorded a few times. The chain combines TRBV12-3 or TRBV12-4 with TRBJ1-1; the D is unclear. V lost 3 bases to trimming and J lost 1 base, with 3 bases between them. The CDR3 totals 12 residues. CDR3 in amino acids: CASSFRNTEAFF. The CDR3 nucleotides read TGTGCCAGCAGTTTCAGGAACACTGAAGCTTTCTTT.

The genes are TRBV18 and TRBJ1-1; D gene unclear. In germline, CDR1 is KGHSH, CDR2 LQKENI. The germline V and J ends were trimmed by 2 bases and 2 bases, with 6 bases remaining between them. There are 13 residues in the CDR3. The CDR3 is CASSPVDNTEAFF. The CDR3 bases are TGTGCCAGCTCACCAGTGGATAACACTGAAGCTTTCTTT.

V is TRBV5-1 and J is TRBJ2-5; 11 bases map to TRBD2. Germline V gene sequence: CDR1 SGHRS, CDR2 YFSETQ. The CDR3 runs 15 residues. Unmatched junction bases numbered 6, after V lost 4 bases and J lost 4 bases. The DNA of the CDR3 is TGCGCCAGCAGCCATAAGACTAGCGGGATAGAGACCCAGTACTTC. It encodes CASSHKTSGIETQYF.

V and J are TRBV5-1 and TRBJ2-5; a weak D match, TRBD2 (6 bases). The CDR3 has 14 residues. Germline values: CDR1 SGHRS, CDR2 YFSETQ. V was clipped by 0 bases and J by 0 bases, with 6 bases between them. The CDR3: CASSLASDQETQYF. In nucleotides, the CDR3 is TGCGCCAGCAGCTTGGCTAGCGACCAAGAGACCCAGTACTTC.

The chain combines TRBV5-4 with TRBJ2-6; D might be TRBD2 (7 bases). The CDR3 spans 17 residues. V was clipped by 0 bases and J by 2 bases, with 12 bases between them. Germline loops: CDR1 SGHNT, CDR2 YYREEE (reference sequence). The CDR3 region has the DNA TGTGCCAGCAGCTTGGGGGGGGAGGGGGCTGGGGCCAACGTCCTGACTTTC. Translated, it gives CASSLGGEGAGANVLTF.

V gene TRBV12-3 or TRBV12-4 combines with J gene TRBJ2-1, with 7 bases aligning to TRBD2. The end of the DNA is better explained by TRBJ2-7, so the J call may be wrong. This CDR3 has 15 amino acids. CDR3 loop: CASSWGGSSYNEQYF. DNA for the CDR3: TGTGCCAGCAGTTGGGGGGGAAGCTCCTACAATGAGCAGTACTTC.

As for this clonotype: This could be a read error, since a much larger clone is one nucleotide away. The rearrangement uses TRBV12-3 or TRBV12-4 and TRBJ2-5; 10 nucleotides align to TRBD2. The DNA end is a closer match to TRBJ2-1, so the J assignment may be wrong. The CDR3 sequence is 15 residues long. The chain's CDR3 is CASSPRTSGKETQFF. For the CDR3, the DNA is TGTGCCAGCAGTCCTCGGACTAGCGGCAAAGAGACCCAGTTCTTC.

This clonotype was seen a handful of times. The rearrangement links TRBV6-2 or TRBV6-3 to TRBJ2-7, with 8 positions matching TRBD1. Germline assignment: CDR1 MNHEY and CDR2 SVGEGT. This CDR3 region has 14 residues. V trimming: 4 bases; J trimming: 1 base; junction bases outside the gene matches: 3. The CDR3 DNA sequence: TGTGCCAGCAGTTGGGGGACAGGATCCTACGAGCAGTACTTC. This encodes CASSWGTGSYEQYF.

This clonotype showed up just a few times. The chain employs TRBV28 and TRBJ2-7; D is possibly TRBD1 (7 bases). Trimming stripped 5 bases from V and 7 bases from J, with 18 bases between. Germline CDR1 reads MDHEN; CDR2 reads SYDVKM. This CDR3 region has 14 residues. The CDR3 bases are TGTGCCAGCAGTACGGGCGGGACAGACGGGGAGCAGTACTTC. Protein sequence: CASSTGGTDGEQYF.

The chain links TRBV5-6 to TRBJ1-4; D gene ambiguous. V lost 4 bases to trimming and J lost 0 bases, with 10 bases between them. Per the germline V gene, CDR1 is SGHDT and CDR2 is YYEEEE. The CDR3 loop spans 15 amino acids. The CDR3 DNA is TGTGCCAGCAGCACCGGACCCTCAACTAATGAAAAACTGTTTTTT. Translation gives CASSTGPSTNEKLFF.

This chain uses TRBV4-2 with TRBJ2-1; the D gene is possibly TRBD2 (6 bases). Germline assignment: CDR1 LGHNA and CDR2 YNFKEQ. V was pared by 1 base and J by 5 bases, with 15 bases between. The CDR3 extends over 16 amino acids. Here the CDR3 reads CASSQVSTSGDNEQFF. As DNA, the CDR3 is TGTGCCAGCAGCCAAGTATCAACCTCGGGGGACAATGAGCAGTTCTTC.

The rearrangement joins TRBV9 to TRBJ2-3; D ambiguous. The CDR3 is 14 amino acids. Between the trimmed V and J ends, which lost 4 bases and 2 bases, there was a span of 11 bases. Germline V lookup: CDR1 SGDLS, CDR2 YYNGEE. The CDR3 DNA follows: TGTGCCAGCAGCTCGCGATCTAACACAGATACGCAGTATTTT. This gives the protein CASSSRSNTDTQYF.

This sequence joins TRBV24-1 and TRBJ2-1, with D tentatively TRBD2 (6 bases). This CDR3 is built from 14 residues. Per the germline V gene, CDR1 is KGHDR and CDR2 is SFDVKD. With 10 bases removed from V and 0 bases from J, the gap between germline ends came to 12 bases. DNA of the CDR3: TGTGCCACTGAACTCGGGGGCTCCTACAATGAGCAGTTCTTC. This gives the protein CATELGGSYNEQFF.

This chain uses TRBV29-1 with TRBJ2-5, with D possibly matching TRBD2 (5 bases). Trimming took 4 bases from V and 3 from J, leaving 12 bases between them. The CDR3 sequence is 13 residues long. Germline loops: CDR1 SQVTM, CDR2 ANQGSEA. The chain's CDR3 is CSVVWEPKETQYF. CDR3 sequence (DNA): TGCAGCGTTGTGTGGGAGCCTAAAGAGACCCAGTACTTC.

This chain joins TRBV6-1 and TRBJ2-7, with TRBD2 matching over 14 bases. The CDR3 consists of 18 residues. Germline values: CDR1 MNHNS, CDR2 SASEGT. Trimming took 6 bases from V and 0 from J; bases not matched to a gene: 10. The CDR3 loop is CASRNYQGLAGDSYEQYF. CDR3 coding DNA: TGTGCCAGCAGAAACTATCAGGGACTAGCGGGAGACTCCTACGAGCAGTACTTC.

This clonotype was observed a handful of times. The rearrangement uses TRBV9 and TRBJ2-3; D gene uncertain. In germline, CDR1 is SGDLS, CDR2 YYNGEE. Between the trimmed V and J ends, which lost 3 bases and 6 bases, there was a span of 11 bases. CDR3 length equals 13 residues. DNA for the CDR3: TGTGCCAGCAGCGCGAGAAGTGCCGATACGCAGTATTTT. This translates into CASSARSADTQYF.